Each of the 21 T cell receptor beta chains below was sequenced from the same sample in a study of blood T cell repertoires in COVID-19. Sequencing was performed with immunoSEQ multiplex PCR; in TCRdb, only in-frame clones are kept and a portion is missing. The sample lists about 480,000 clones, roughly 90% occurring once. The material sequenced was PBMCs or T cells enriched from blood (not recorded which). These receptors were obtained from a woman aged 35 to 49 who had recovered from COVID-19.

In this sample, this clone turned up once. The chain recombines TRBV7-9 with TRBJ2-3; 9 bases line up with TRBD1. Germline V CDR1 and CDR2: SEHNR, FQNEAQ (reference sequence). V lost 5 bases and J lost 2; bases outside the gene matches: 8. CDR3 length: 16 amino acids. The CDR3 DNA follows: TGTGCCAGCAGCCCTTGGACAGGGGCCTACACAGATACGCAGTATTTT. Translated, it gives CASSPWTGAYTDTQYF. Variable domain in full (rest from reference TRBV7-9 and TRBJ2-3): DTGVSQNPRHKITKRGQNVTFRCDPISEHNRLYWYRQTLGQGPEFLTYFQNEAQLEKSRLLSDRFSAERPKGSFSTLEIQRTEQGDSAMYLCASSPWTGAYTDTQYFGPGTRLTVL.

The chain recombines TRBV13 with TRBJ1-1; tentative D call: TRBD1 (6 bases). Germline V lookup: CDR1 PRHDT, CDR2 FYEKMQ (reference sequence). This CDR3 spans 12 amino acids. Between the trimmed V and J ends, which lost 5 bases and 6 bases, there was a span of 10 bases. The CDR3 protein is CASSPRTAEAFF. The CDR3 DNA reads TGTGCCAGCAGCCCCCGGACAGCTGAAGCTTTCTTT.

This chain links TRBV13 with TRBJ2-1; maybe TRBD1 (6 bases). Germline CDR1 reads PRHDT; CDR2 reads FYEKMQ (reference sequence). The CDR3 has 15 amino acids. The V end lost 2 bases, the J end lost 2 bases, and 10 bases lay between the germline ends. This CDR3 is CASSLQSGAYNEQFF. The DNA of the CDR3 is TGTGCCAGCAGCTTACAGTCAGGGGCCTACAATGAGCAGTTCTTC.

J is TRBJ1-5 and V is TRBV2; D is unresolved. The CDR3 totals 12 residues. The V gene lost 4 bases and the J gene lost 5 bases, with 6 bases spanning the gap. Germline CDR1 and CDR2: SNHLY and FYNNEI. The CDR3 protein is CASSVQDQPQHF. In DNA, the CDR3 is TGTGCCAGCAGTGTTCAGGATCAGCCCCAGCATTTT.

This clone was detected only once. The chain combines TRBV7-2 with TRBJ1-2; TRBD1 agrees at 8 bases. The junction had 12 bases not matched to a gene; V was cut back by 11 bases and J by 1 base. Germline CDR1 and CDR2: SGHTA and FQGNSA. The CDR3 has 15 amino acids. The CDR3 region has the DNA TGTGCCCACTTTCAGGACAGGGAGAGTAACTATGGCTACACCTTC. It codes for CAHFQDRESNYGYTF.

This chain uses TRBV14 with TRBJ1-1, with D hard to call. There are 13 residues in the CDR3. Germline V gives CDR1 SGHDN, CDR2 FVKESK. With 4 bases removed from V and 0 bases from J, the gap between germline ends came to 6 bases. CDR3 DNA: TGTGCCAGCAGCCTTGAGTTGAACACTGAAGCTTTCTTT. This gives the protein CASSLELNTEAFF.

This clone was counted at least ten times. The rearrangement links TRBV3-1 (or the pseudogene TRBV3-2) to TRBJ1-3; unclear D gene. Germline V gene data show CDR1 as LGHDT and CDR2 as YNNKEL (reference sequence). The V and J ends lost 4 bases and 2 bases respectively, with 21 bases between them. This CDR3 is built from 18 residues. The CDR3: CASSRLSPSELTGNTIYF. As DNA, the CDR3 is TGTGCCAGCAGCCGACTAAGCCCCAGTGAGTTGACTGGAAACACCATATATTTT.

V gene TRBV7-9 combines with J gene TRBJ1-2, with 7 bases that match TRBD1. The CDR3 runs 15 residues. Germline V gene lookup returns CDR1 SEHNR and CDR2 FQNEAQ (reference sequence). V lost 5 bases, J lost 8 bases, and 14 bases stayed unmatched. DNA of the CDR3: TGTGCCAGCAGCACCGACAGGGCCGGGGCATGGGGCTACACCTTC. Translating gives CASSTDRAGAWGYTF.

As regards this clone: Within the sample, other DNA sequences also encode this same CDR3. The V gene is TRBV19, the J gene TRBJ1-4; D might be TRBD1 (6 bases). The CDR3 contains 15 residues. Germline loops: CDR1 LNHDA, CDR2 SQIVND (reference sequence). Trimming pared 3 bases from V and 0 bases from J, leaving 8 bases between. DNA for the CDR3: TGTGCCAGTAGTATCACAGGGACAACTAATGAAAAACTGTTTTTT. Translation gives CASSITGTTNEKLFF. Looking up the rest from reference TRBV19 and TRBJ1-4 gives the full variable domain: DGGITQSPKYLFRKEGQNVTLSCEQNLNHDAMYWYRQDPGQGLRLIYYSQIVNDFQKGDIAEGYSVSREKKESFPLTVTSAQKNPTAFYLCASSITGTTNEKLFFGSGTQLSVL.

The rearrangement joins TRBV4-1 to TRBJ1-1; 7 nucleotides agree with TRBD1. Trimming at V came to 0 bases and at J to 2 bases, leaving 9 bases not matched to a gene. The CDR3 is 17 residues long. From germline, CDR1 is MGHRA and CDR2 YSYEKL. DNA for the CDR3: TGCGCCAGCAGCCAAGATAAGGACACAGGGGCCAACACTGAAGCTTTCTTT. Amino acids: CASSQDKDTGANTEAFF.

In DNA form, the CDR3 reads TGTGCCAGTAGTTCGGCCATAATAGCGGAAAGCACAGATACGCAGTATTTT. As protein: CASSSAIIAESTDTQYF. V gene TRBV19 combines with J gene TRBJ2-3; TRBD2 is a possible D gene (6 bases). The CDR3 sequence is 17 residues long. Germline loops: CDR1 LNHDA, CDR2 SQIVND (reference sequence). The germline V and J ends were trimmed by 5 bases and 0 bases, with 18 bases remaining between them.

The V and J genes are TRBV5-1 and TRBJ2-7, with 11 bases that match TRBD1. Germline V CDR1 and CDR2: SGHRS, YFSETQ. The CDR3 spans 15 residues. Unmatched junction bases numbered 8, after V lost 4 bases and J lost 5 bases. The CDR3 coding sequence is TGCGCCAGCAGCCCGTCCCGGGACAGGGGGGACGAGCAGTACTTC. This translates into CASSPSRDRGDEQYF.

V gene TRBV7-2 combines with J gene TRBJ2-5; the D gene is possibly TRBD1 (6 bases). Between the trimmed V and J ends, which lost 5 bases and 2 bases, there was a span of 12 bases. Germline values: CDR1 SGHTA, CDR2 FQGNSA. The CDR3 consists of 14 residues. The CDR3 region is CASSPIGQQETQYF. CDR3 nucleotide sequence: TGTGCCAGCAGCCCGATAGGACAGCAAGAGACCCAGTACTTC.

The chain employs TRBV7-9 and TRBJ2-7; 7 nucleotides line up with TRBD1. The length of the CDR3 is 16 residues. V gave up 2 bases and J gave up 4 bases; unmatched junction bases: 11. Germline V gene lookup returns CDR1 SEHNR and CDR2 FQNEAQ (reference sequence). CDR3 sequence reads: CASSLSFGTEEYEQYF. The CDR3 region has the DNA TGTGCCAGCAGCTTAAGTTTTGGGACAGAAGAGTACGAGCAGTACTTC. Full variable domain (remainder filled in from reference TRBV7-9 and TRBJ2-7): DTGVSQNPRHKITKRGQNVTFRCDPISEHNRLYWYRQTLGQGPEFLTYFQNEAQLEKSRLLSDRFSAERPKGSFSTLEIQRTEQGDSAMYLCASSLSFGTEEYEQYFGPGTRLTVT.

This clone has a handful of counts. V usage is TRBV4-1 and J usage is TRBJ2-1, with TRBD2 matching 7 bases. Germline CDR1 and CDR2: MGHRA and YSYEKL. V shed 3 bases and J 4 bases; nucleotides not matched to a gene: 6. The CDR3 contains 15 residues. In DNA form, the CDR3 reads TGCGCCAGCAGCCAGGCCTGGGGGGGGTACAATGAGCAGTTCTTC. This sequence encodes CASSQAWGGYNEQFF.

In nucleotides, the CDR3 is TGCGCCAGCAGTTTTACAGGGAAGAGGGAGACCCAGTACTTC. Amino acids: CASSFTGKRETQYF. The rearrangement links TRBV5-1 to TRBJ2-5, with D possibly TRBD1 on 6 matching bases. The CDR3 totals 14 residues. Per the germline V gene, CDR1 is SGHRS and CDR2 is YFSETQ. V was cut by 5 bases and J by 5 bases, with 16 bases left in between.

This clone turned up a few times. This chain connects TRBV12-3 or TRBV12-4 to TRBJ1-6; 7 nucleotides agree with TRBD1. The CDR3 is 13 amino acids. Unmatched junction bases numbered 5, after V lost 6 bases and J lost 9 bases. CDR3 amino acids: CASRGGRSSPLHF. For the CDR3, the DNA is TGTGCCAGCAGAGGGGGCAGAAGTTCACCCCTCCACTTT.

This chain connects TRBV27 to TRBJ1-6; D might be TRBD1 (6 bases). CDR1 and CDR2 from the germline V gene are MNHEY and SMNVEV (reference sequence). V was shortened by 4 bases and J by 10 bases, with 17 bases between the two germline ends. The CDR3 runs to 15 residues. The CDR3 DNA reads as TGTGCCAGCAGTTCTGTGGGTTGGGGGCAGTCACCCCTCCACTTT. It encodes CASSSVGWGQSPLHF.

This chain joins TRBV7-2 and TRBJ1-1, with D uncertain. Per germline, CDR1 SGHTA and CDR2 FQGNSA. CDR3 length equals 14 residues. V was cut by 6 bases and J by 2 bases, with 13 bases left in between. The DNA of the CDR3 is TGTGCCAGCAGGCAGGCGGGGTCCAACACTGAAGCTTTCTTT. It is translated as CASRQAGSNTEAFF.

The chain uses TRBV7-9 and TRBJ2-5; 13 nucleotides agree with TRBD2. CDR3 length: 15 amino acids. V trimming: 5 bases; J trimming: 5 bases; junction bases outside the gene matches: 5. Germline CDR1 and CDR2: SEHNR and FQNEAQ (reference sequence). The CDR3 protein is CASSPRLAGGETQYF. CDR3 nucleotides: TGTGCCAGCAGCCCGCGACTAGCGGGAGGTGAGACCCAGTACTTC. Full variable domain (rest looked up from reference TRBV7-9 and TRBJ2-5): DTGVSQNPRHKITKRGQNVTFRCDPISEHNRLYWYRQTLGQGPEFLTYFQNEAQLEKSRLLSDRFSAERPKGSFSTLEIQRTEQGDSAMYLCASSPRLAGGETQYFGPGTRLLVL.

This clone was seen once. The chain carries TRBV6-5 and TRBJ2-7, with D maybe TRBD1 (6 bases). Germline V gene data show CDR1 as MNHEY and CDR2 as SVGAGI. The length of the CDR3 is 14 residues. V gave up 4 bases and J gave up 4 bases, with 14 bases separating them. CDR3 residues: CASSSLGQIYEQYF. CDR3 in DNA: TGTGCCAGCAGTTCGCTTGGACAGATATACGAGCAGTACTTC.